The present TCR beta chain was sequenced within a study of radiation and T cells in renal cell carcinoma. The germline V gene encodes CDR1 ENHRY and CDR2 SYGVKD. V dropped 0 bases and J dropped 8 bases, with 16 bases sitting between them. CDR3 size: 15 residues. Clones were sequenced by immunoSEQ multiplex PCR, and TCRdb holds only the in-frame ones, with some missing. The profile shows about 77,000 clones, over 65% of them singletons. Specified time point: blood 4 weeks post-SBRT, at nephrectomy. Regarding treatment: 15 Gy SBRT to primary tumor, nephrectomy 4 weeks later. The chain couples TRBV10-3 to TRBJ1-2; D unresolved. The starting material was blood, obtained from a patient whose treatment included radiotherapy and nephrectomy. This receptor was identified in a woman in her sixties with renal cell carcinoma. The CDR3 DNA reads TGTGCCATCAGTGAGTCGGAGAACGGAGGATGGGGCTACACCTTC. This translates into CAISESENGGWGYTF.